This T cell receptor beta chain was sequenced in a study of OX40 agonist ivuxolimab in advanced cancers. Overall study context: The patients received agonistic anti-OX40 (CD134) antibody ivuxolimab.

Clones were read by immunoSEQ multiplex PCR, and TCRdb kept only the in-frame ones, dropping some. The repertoire holds 54,000 or so clones, with approximately 80% as singletons. The CDR3 extends over 11 amino acids. Trimming took 6 bases from V and 6 from J, leaving 9 bases between them. The germline gives CDR1 DFQATT, CDR2 SNEGSKA (reference sequence). Overall study results and limits: Antigen specificity was not determined for the expanded peripheral T cells.

In regard to this clone: Antigen unknown.

The chain has TRBV20-1 and TRBJ2-1; D gene uncertain. The TCR sequence derives from an adult with an advanced solid tumor such as melanoma, head and neck, liver or kidney cancer. The sequencing here drew on CD4+ or CD8+ T cells sorted from blood, taken in a trial of the OX40 agonist ivuxolimab. In DNA form, the CDR3 reads TGCAGTGCGGAGAAGATCAATGAGCAGTTCTTC. Its protein product is CSAEKINEQFF.